This T cell receptor beta chain was profiled in a study of T cell repertoires in cytomegalovirus infection. MiXCR was run by TCRdb on the reads, yielding one entry per CDR3 protein. Among 150,000 to 200,000 distinct CDR3 sequences listed, about an eighth were seen once. With 3 bases removed from V and 6 bases from J, the gap between germline ends came to 8 bases. The CDR3 has 13 amino acids. The germline V gene has CDR1 SEHNR and CDR2 FQNEAQ (reference sequence). This clonotype was sampled from a human donor in good health (CMV status not recorded). Some clones in this sample may be carry-over from other donors' samples. The sequencing input was PBMCs. The chain recombines TRBV7-9 with TRBJ2-2, with D unclear. The CDR3 coding sequence is TGTGCCAGCAGCTTTTCTAGACCCGGGGAGCTGTTTTTT. It codes for CASSFSRPGELFF.